Shown below are 12 T cell receptor beta chains from a single sample sequenced in a study of cytomegalovirus exposure and HLA in healthy donors. The primer mix had 60 Vbeta and 13 Jbeta primers. Assay used: immunoSEQ multiplex PCR; TCRdb lists only in-frame clones, some missing. The sample data list 70,000 to 75,000 clones. Sequencing was performed on PBMCs. All receptors derive from a female donor in good health and CMV-seropositive.

The chain is built from TRBV28 and TRBJ2-7; the D gene is possibly TRBD1 (5 bases). With 6 bases removed from V and 3 bases from J, the gap between germline ends came to 9 bases. This CDR3 region has 12 residues. Germline-derived CDR1 and CDR2 are MDHEN and SYDVKM. Written as DNA, the CDR3 is TGTGCCAGCAGGGCGACAGTCTACGAGCAGTACTTC. Encoded protein: CASRATVYEQYF.

The V call is TRBV5-1, the J call TRBJ2-2, with D possibly TRBD2 on 5 matching bases. The CDR3 extends over 15 amino acids. The germline V and J ends were trimmed by 0 bases and 2 bases, with 8 bases remaining between them. Germline V lookup: CDR1 SGHRS, CDR2 YFSETQ. CDR3: CASSLAWTNTGELFF. The DNA for the CDR3 is TGCGCCAGCAGCTTGGCTTGGACTAACACCGGGGAGCTGTTTTTT.

As regards this clone: The junction differs from germline at one of its ends, possibly a read error. The chain carries TRBV9 and TRBJ1-4; D possibly corresponds to TRBD1 (5 bases). The CDR3 is made up of 15 amino acids. Germline V CDR1 and CDR2: SGDLS, YYNGEE. The chain's CDR3 is CAGSGGEPTNEKLFF. In DNA, the CDR3 is TGTGCCGGCAGCGGGGGGGAACCAACTAATGAAAAACTGTTTTTT.

The CDR3 sequence: CASSRDRVKDQPQHF. In DNA form, the CDR3 reads TGTGCCAGCAGCCGGGACAGGGTGAAGGATCAGCCCCAGCATTTT. The V gene is TRBV7-9, the J gene TRBJ1-5; 9 bases are shared with TRBD1. V shed 5 bases, J shed 5 bases, and the junction held 7 bases outside the gene matches. Germline lookup yields CDR1 SEHNR and CDR2 FQNEAQ (reference sequence). This CDR3 contains 15 residues.

This chain links TRBV13 with TRBJ2-2, with 12 bases identical to TRBD1. Germline V gene sequence: CDR1 PRHDT, CDR2 FYEKMQ (reference sequence). With 5 bases clipped from V and 6 bases from J, the junction kept 7 bases outside the gene matches. The CDR3 has 16 residues. This chain's CDR3 is CASSTRDRGLSGELFF. CDR3 sequence (DNA): TGTGCCAGCAGCACCCGGGACAGGGGGCTTTCCGGGGAGCTGTTTTTT.

The rearrangement links TRBV28 to TRBJ1-6; the match to TRBD1 covers 8 bases. Trimming at V came to 3 bases and at J to 9 bases, leaving 4 bases not matched to a gene. CDR3 length: 14 amino acids. Per germline, CDR1 MDHEN and CDR2 SYDVKM. CDR3 region: CASSLEDRVSPLHF. The CDR3 DNA reads TGTGCCAGCAGTTTGGAGGACAGGGTTTCACCCCTCCACTTT.

This chain uses TRBV9 with TRBJ2-7, with 9 positions matching TRBD1. Trimming removed 7 bases from V and 6 bases from J; junction bases left unmatched: 11. Germline lookup yields CDR1 SGDLS and CDR2 YYNGEE. The CDR3 totals 14 residues. The CDR3 DNA is TGTGCCAGCTCGTCGGGGACAGGGCGGGGCGAGCAGTACTTC. Protein product: CASSSGTGRGEQYF. Filled out from reference TRBV9 and TRBJ2-7, the complete variable domain reads DSGVTQTPKHLITATGQRVTLRCSPRSGDLSVYWYQQSLDQGLQFLIQYYNGEERAKGNILERFSAQQFPDLHSELNLSSLELGDSALYFCASSSGTGRGEQYFGPGTRLTVT.

The rearrangement joins TRBV2 to TRBJ1-1; 9 nucleotides align to TRBD1. Per the germline V gene, CDR1 is SNHLY and CDR2 is FYNNEI. V trimming: 3 bases; J trimming: 5 bases; junction bases outside the gene matches: 7. The CDR3 runs 15 residues. CDR3 coding DNA: TGTGCCAGCAGTGATCCGGGGACAGGGCGGACTGAAGCTTTCTTT. Amino acid sequence: CASSDPGTGRTEAFF.

The CDR3 loop is CASNLAGGGETQYF. Written as DNA, the CDR3 is TGTGCCAGCAACTTGGCAGGAGGAGGGGAGACCCAGTACTTC. The chain combines TRBV6-1 with TRBJ2-5, with D possibly being TRBD2 (6 bases). The germline gives CDR1 MNHNS, CDR2 SASEGT. The CDR3 loop spans 14 amino acids. V lost 7 bases and J 5 bases, leaving 17 bases between the germline ends.

The V gene is TRBV13, the J gene TRBJ2-5; no definite D call. The CDR3 totals 13 residues. Germline CDR1 and CDR2: PRHDT and FYEKMQ (reference sequence). Trimming removed 3 bases from V and 0 bases from J, with 5 bases in between. CDR3 loop: CASSFQYQETQYF. CDR3 nucleotides: TGTGCCAGCAGCTTCCAGTACCAAGAGACCCAGTACTTC.

V usage is TRBV19 and J usage is TRBJ1-5; no firm D call. V gave up 1 base and J gave up 0 bases, with 10 bases separating them. The CDR3 sequence is 16 residues long. Germline V gene data show CDR1 as LNHDA and CDR2 as SQIVND (reference sequence). The CDR3 reads CASSIGPGYSNQPQHF. CDR3 nucleotides: TGTGCCAGTAGTATAGGACCAGGTTATAGCAATCAGCCCCAGCATTTT.

V is TRBV7-9 and J is TRBJ2-1; 9 nucleotides agree with TRBD2. Germline loops: CDR1 SEHNR, CDR2 FQNEAQ (reference sequence). The ends lost 5 bases at V and 9 bases at J; junction bases unmatched: 14. The CDR3 extends over 16 amino acids. The CDR3 coding sequence is TGTGCCAGCAGCCCTCTAGGTAGGCTAGCGGGATTTGAGCAGTTCTTC. Protein: CASSPLGRLAGFEQFF.